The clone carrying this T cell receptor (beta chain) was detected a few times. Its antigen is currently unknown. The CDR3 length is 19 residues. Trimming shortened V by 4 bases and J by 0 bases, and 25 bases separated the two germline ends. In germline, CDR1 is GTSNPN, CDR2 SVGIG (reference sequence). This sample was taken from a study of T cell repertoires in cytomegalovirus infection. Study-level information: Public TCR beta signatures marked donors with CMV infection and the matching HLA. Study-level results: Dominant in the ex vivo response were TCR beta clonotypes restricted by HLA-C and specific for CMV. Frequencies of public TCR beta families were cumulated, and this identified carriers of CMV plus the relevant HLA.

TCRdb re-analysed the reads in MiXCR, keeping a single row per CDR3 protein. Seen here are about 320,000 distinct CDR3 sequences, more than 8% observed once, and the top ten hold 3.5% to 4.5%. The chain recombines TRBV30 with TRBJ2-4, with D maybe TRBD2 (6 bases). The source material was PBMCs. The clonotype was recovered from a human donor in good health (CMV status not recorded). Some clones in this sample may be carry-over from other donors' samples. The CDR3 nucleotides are TGTGCCTGGATTGGGCGTTTTGGGGCGAGGGGACTAGCCAAAAACATTCAGTACTTC. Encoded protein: CAWIGRFGARGLAKNIQYF.